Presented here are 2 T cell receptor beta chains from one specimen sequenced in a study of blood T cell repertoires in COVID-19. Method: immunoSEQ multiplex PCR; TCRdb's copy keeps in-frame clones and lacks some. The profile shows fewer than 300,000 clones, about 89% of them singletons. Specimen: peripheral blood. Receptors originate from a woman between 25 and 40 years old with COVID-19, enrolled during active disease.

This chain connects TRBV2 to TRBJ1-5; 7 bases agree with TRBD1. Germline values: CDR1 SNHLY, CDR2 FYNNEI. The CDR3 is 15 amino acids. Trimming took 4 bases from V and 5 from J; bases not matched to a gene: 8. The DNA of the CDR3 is TGTGCCAGCAGTGGGACAGGTAGTCGTGATCAGCCCCAGCATTTT. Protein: CASSGTGSRDQPQHF. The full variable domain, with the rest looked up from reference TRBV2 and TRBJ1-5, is EPEVTQTPSHQVTQMGQEVILRCVPISNHLYFYWYRQILGQKVEFLVSFYNNEISEKSEIFDDQFSVERPDGSNFTLKIRSTKLEDSAMYFCASSGTGSRDQPQHFGDGTRLSIL.

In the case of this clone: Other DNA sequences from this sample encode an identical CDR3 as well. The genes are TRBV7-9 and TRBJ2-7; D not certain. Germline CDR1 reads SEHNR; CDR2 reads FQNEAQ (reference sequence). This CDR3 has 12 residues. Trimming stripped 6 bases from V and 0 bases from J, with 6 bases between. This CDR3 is CASSSSSYEQYF. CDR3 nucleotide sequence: TGTGCCAGCAGTTCGAGCTCCTACGAGCAGTACTTC.